This TCR beta chain was obtained from a study of molecular identifiers for immune sequencing clone quantification. Findings and caveats of the study: One million naive cells reportedly did not prevent detection of spiked Jurkat TCR RNA from one cell. Clonotypes topping 20 RNA copies carried over 97% of effector molecules but under 1% of naive ones.

J was trimmed by 2 bases and V by 5 bases; bases with no gene match: 4. The CDR3 loop spans 18 amino acids. Germline V gene data show CDR1 as MNHEY and CDR2 as SMNVEV (reference sequence). Naive CD8 sequencing libraries were generated from approximately 22,000 to 940,000 sorted cells, with 10%, 30% or 50% RNA as input. Sorting captured naive CD8 T cells as CD8+CD4-CCR7+CD45RA+. TCRdb processed the PCR reads anew with MiXCR; each CDR3 protein has one entry. This repertoire shows about 640,000 distinct CDR3 sequences, 20% found once; its top ten account for around 0.9%. This clonotype has more than one count but fewer than ten. Its antigen remains unknown.

This TCR derives from a human donor in good health. Some libraries in this study had Jurkat cell RNA spiked in. The gene calls are TRBV27 and TRBJ2-6; 15 bases agree with TRBD2. Sequencing was performed on naive CD8+ T cells from blood, with Jurkat cell RNA spiked in. Subset in this sample: FACS-sorted CD8+CD4-CCR7+CD45RA+ naive T cells. CDR3 nucleotide sequence: TGTGCCAGCAGTCTCGGACTAGCGGGAGGGCCTGGGGCCAACGTCCTGACTTTC. Residues: CASSLGLAGGPGANVLTF.